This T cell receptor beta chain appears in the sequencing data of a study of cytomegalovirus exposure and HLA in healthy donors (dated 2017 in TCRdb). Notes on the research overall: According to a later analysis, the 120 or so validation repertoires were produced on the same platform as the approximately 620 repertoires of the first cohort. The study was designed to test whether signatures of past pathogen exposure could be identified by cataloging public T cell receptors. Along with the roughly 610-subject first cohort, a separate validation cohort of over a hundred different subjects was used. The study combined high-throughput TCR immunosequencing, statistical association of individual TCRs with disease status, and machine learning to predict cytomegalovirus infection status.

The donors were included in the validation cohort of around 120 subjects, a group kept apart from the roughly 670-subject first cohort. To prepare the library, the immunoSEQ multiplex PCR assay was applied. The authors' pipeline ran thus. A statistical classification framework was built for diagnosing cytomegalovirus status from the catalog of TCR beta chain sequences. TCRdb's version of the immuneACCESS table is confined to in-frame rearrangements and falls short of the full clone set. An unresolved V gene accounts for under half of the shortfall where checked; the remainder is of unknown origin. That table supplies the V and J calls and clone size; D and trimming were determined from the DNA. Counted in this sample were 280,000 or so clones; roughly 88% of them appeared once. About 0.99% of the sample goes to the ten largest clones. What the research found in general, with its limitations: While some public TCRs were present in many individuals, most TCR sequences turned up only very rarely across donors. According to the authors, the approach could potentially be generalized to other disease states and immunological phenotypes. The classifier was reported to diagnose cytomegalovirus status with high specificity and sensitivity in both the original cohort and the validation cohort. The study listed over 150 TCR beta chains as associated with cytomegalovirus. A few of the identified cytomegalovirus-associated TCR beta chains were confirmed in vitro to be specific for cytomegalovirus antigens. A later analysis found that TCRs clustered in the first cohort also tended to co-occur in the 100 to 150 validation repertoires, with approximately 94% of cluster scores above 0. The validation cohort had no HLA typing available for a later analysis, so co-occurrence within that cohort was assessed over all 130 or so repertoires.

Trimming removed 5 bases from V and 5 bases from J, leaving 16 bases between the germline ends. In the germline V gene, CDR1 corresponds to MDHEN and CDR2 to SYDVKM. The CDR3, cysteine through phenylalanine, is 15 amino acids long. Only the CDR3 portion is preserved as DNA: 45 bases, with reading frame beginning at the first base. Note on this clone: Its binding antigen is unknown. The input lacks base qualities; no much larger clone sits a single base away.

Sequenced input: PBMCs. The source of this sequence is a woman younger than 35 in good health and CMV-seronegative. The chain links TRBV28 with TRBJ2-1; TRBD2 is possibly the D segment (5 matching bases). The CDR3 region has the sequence CASSPVRAGNNEQFF. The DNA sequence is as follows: TGTGCCAGCAGTCCGGTCAGAGCCGGGAACAATGAGCAGTTCTTC.